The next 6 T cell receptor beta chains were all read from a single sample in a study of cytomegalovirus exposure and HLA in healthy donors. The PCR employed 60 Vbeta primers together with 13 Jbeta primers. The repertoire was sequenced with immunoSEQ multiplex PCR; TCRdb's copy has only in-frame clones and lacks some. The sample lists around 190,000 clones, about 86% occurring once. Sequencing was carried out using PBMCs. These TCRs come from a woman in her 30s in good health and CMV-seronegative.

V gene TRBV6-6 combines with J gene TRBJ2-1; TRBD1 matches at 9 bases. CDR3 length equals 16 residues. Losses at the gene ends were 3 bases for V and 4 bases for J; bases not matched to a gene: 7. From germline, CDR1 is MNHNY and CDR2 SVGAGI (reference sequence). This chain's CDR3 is CASSYLGQGLYNEQFF. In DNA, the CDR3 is TGTGCCAGCAGTTATTTGGGACAGGGATTGTACAATGAGCAGTTCTTC.

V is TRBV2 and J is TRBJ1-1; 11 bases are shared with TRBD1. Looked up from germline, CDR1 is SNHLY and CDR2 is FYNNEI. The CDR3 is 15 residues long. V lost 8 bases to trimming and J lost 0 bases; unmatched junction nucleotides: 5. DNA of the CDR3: TGTGCCAGCGGGGACAGGGGGTTTATGAACACTGAAGCTTTCTTT. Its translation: CASGDRGFMNTEAFF. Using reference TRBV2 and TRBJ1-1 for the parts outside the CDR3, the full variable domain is EPEVTQTPSHQVTQMGQEVILRCVPISNHLYFYWYRQILGQKVEFLVSFYNNEISEKSEIFDDQFSVERPDGSNFTLKIRSTKLEDSAMYFCASGDRGFMNTEAFFGQGTRLTVV.

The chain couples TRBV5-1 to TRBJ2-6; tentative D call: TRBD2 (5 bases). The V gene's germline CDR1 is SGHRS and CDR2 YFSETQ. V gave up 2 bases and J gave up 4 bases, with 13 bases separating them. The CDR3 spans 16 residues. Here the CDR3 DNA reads TGCGCCAGCAGCTTCATGAGGGAAACCGGGGCCAACGTCCTGACTTTC. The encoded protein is CASSFMRETGANVLTF.

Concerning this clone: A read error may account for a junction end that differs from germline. The CDR3 nucleotides are TGTGCTAGCAGCCCACCAGGCCGTGGACAGGTACGAAACACCATATATTTT. Its protein is CASSPPGRGQVRNTIYF. The chain employs TRBV7-7 and TRBJ1-3, with TRBD1 matching 7 bases. The CDR3 consists of 17 residues. Germline loops: CDR1 SSHAT, CDR2 FNYEAQ (reference sequence).

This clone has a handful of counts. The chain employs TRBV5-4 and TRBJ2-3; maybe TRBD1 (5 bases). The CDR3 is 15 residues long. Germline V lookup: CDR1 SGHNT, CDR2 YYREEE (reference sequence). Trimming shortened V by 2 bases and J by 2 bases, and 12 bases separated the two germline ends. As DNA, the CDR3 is TGTGCCAGCAGCTTTGACAGCCTATTCACAGATACGCAGTATTTT. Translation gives CASSFDSLFTDTQYF.

CDR3 DNA sequence: TGTGCCAGCAGTCCCGTAGACAGCCTAAACACCATATATTTT. Translated, it gives CASSPVDSLNTIYF. The chain has TRBV28 and TRBJ1-3, with D perhaps matching TRBD1 (5 bases). Trimming shortened V by 5 bases and J by 6 bases, and 14 bases separated the two germline ends. Looked up from germline, CDR1 is MDHEN and CDR2 is SYDVKM. The CDR3 loop spans 14 amino acids.